Included here is one T cell receptor (beta chain) sequence, with context. V shed 6 bases, J shed 4 bases, and the junction held 4 bases outside the gene matches. Germline V gives CDR1 LNHDA, CDR2 SQIVND (reference sequence). CDR3 size: 13 residues. The data belong to a study of T cell responses to AZD1222 COVID-19 vaccine. The method was immunoSEQ multiplex PCR; TCRdb's version includes in-frame clones alone and lacks a portion of them. Of some 130,000 clones in the sample, over 80% are singletons; the top ten hold 2.5% to 4%. The clonotype comes from an adult who received the AZD1222 COVID-19 vaccine. The V and J genes are TRBV19 and TRBJ1-2; 8 nucleotides agree with TRBD1. The sequencing here drew on peripheral blood, taken 28 days after the second AZD1222 dose. The CDR3 DNA sequence: TGTGCCAGTAGGCCGGGACAGGTCTATGGCTACACCTTC. This encodes CASRPGQVYGYTF.